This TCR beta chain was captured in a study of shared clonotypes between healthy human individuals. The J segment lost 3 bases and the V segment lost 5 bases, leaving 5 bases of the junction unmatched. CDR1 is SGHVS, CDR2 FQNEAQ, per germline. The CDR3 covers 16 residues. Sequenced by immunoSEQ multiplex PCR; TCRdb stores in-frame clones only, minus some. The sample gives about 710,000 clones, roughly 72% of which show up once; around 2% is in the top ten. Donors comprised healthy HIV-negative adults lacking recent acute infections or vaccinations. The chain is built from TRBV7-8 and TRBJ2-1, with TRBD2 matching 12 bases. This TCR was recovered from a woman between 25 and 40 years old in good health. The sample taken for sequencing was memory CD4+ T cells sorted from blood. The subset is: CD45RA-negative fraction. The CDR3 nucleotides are TGTGCCAGCAGCCCACGGGGACTAGCGGGCTACAATGAGCAGTTCTTC. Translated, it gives CASSPRGLAGYNEQFF.